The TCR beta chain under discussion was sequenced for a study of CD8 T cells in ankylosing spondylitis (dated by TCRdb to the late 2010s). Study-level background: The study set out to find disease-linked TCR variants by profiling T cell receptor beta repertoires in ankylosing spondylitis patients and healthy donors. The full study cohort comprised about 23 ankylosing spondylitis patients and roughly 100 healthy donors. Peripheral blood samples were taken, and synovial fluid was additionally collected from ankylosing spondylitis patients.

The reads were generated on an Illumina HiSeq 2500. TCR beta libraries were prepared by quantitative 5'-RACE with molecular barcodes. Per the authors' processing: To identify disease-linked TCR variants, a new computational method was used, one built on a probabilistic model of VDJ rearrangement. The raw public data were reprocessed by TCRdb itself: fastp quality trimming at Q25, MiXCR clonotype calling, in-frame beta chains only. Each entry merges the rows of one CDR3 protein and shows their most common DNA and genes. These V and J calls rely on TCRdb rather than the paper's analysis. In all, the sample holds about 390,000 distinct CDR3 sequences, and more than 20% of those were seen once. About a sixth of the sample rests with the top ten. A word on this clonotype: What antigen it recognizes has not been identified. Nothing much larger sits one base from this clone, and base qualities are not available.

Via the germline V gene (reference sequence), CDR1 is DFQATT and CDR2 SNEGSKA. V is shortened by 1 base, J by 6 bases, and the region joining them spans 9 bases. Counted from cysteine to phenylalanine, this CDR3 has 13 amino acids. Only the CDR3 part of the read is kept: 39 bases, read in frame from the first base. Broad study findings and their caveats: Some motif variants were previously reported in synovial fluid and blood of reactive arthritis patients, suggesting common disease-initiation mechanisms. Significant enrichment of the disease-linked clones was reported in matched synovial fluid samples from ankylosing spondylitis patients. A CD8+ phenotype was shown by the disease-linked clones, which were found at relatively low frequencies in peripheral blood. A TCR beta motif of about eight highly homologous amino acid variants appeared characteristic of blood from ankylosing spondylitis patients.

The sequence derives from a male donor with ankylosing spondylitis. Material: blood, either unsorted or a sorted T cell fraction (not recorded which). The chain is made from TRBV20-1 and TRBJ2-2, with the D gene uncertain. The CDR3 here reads CSARVLPAGELFF. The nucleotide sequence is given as TGCAGTGCTAGAGTCCTTCCCGCCGGGGAGCTGTTTTTT.